The following is a T cell receptor beta chain sequence with its context. Its specificity is unknown. This specimen belongs to a study of cytomegalovirus exposure and HLA in healthy donors. In the study overall: Falling in the Caucasian-associated ancestry cluster were 81% of approximately 410 genotyped donors. Overall study results and limits: A later analysis linked 15,000 to 20,000 TCR beta sequences to HLA alleles at 0.05 false discovery rate.

Researchers ran the PCR with 60 Vbeta and 13 Jbeta primers. Repertoires were generated with immunoSEQ multiplex PCR, while TCRdb's copy carries only in-frame clones and drops some. This table holds 45,000 to 65,000 clones. V gave up 5 bases and J gave up 7 bases; unmatched junction bases: 8. The CDR3 length is 16 residues. Germline CDR1 and CDR2: LNHDA and SQIVND (reference sequence). The source material was PBMCs. The sequence was obtained from a man in his late teens or twenties in good health and CMV-seropositive. This chain links TRBV19 with TRBJ2-1, with 13 bases matching TRBD2. In nucleotides, the CDR3 is TGTGCCAGTAGTTCTCCGGGACTAGCGGGGTCTAATGAGCAGTTCTTC. Amino acids: CASSSPGLAGSNEQFF. The full variable domain, in which reference TRBV19 and TRBJ2-1 provide the parts outside the CDR3, is DGGITQSPKYLFRKEGQNVTLSCEQNLNHDAMYWYRQDPGQGLRLIYYSQIVNDFQKGDIAEGYSVSREKKESFPLTVTSAQKNPTAFYLCASSSPGLAGSNEQFFGPGTRLTVL.